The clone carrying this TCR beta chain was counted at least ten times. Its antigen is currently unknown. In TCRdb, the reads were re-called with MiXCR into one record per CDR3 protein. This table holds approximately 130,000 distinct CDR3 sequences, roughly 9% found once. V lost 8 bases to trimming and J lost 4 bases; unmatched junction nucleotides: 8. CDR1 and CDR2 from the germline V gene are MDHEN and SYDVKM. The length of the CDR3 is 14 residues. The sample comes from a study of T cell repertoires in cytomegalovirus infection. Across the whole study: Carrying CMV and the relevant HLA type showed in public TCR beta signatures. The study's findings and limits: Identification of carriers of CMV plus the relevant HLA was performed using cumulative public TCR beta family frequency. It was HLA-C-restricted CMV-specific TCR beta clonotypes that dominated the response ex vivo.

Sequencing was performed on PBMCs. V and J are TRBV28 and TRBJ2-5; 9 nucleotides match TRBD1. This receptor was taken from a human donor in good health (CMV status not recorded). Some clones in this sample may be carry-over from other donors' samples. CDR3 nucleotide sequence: TGTGCCAGCGCGGGACAGGGTGTGGCAGAGACCCAGTACTTC. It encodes CASAGQGVAETQYF. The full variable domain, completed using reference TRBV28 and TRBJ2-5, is DVKVTQSSRYLVKRTGEKVFLECVQDMDHENMFWYRQDPGLGLRLIYFSYDVKMKEKGDIPEGYSVSREKKERFSLILESASTNQTSMYLCASAGQGVAETQYFGPGTRLLVL.